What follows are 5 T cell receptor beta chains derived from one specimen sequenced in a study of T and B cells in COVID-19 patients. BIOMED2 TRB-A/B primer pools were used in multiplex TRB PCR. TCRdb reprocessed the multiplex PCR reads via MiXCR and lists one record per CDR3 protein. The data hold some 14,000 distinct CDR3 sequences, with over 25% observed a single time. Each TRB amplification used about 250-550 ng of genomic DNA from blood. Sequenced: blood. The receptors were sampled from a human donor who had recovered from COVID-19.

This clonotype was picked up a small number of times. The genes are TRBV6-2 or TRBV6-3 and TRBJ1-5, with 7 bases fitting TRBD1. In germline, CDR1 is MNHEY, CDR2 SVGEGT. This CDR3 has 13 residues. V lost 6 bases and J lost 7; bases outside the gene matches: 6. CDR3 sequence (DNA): TGTGCCAGCAGGGACAGGCCCCAACAGCCCCAGCATTTT. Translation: CASRDRPQQPQHF.

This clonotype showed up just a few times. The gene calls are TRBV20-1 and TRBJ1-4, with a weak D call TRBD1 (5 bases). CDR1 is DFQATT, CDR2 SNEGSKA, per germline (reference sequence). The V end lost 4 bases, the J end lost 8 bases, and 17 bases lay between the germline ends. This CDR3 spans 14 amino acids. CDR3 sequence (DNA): TGCAGTGCTATACCCAGGGTATCTGGGGAAAAACTGTTTTTT. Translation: CSAIPRVSGEKLFF.

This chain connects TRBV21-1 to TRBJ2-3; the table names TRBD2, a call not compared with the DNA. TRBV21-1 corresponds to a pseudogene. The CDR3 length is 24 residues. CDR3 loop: CASSKLLREDRAYRAGGPTDTQYF. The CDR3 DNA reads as TGTGCCAGCAGCAAACTACTACGGGAGGACCGGGCGTACAGGGCGGGGGGACCTACAGATACGCAGTATTTT.

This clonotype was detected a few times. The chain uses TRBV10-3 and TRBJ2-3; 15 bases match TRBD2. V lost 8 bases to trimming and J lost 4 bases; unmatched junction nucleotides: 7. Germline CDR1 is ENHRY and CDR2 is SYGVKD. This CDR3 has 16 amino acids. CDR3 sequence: CAIRPGLAGGSDTQYF. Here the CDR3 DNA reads TGTGCCATCCGCCCGGGACTAGCGGGAGGATCAGATACGCAGTATTTT.

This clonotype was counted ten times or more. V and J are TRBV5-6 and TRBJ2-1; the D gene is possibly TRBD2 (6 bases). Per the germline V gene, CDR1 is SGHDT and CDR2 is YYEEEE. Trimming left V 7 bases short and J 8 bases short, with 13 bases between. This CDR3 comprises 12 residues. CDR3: CASRGTDYEQFF. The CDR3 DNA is TGTGCCAGCCGGGGGACTGATTATGAGCAGTTCTTC.